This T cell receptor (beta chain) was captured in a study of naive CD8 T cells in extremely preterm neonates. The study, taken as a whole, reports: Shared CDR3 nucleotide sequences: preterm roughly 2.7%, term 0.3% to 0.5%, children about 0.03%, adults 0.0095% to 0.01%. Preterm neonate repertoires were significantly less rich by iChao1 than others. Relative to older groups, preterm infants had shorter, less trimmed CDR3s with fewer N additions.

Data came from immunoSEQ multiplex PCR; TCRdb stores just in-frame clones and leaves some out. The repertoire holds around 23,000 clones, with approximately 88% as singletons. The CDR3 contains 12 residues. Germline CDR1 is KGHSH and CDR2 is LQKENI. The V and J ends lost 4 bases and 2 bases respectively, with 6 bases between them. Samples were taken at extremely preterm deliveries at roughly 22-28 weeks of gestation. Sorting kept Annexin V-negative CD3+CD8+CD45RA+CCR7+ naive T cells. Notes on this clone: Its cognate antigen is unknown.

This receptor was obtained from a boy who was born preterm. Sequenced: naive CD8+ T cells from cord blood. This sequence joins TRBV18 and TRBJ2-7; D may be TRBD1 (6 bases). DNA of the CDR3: TGTGCCAGCTCACAGGGGGCCTACGAGCAGTACTTC. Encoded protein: CASSQGAYEQYF.